The 24 T cell receptor beta chains below were found in one sample sequenced in a study of cytomegalovirus exposure and HLA in healthy donors. Profiled with immunoSEQ multiplex PCR; TCRdb holds only in-frame clones, not every one. This sample yields tens of thousands of clones, of which roughly 92% are seen a single time; less than 1.5% belongs to the top ten. The sequencing input was PBMCs. The receptors were gathered from a woman aged 25 to 39 in good health and CMV-seropositive.

The CDR3 DNA sequence: TGTGCCAGTAGTCCACAGGTCTCCTACGAGCAGTACTTC. Translating it yields CASSPQVSYEQYF. The chain is built from TRBV19 and TRBJ2-7; possible D gene TRBD1, 5 bases. Between the trimmed V and J ends, which lost 5 bases and 0 bases, there was a span of 8 bases. The CDR3 runs to 13 residues. Germline V gene sequence: CDR1 LNHDA, CDR2 SQIVND (reference sequence).

The rearrangement links TRBV4-2 to TRBJ1-5, with TRBD1 as a possible D gene (6 bases). Germline V gene sequence: CDR1 LGHNA, CDR2 YNFKEQ. This CDR3 region has 16 residues. Trimming stripped 1 base from V and 1 base from J, with 11 bases between. For the CDR3, the DNA is TGTGCCAGCAGCCAAGCAGGGGACCTCAGCAATCAGCCCCAGCATTTT. The encoded protein is CASSQAGDLSNQPQHF.

The rearrangement uses TRBV9 and TRBJ2-3; D is possibly TRBD1 (6 bases). The germline CDR1 and CDR2 sequences are SGDLS and YYNGEE. The V end lost 0 bases, the J end lost 4 bases, and 12 bases lay between the germline ends. The length of the CDR3 is 15 residues. CDR3 protein: CASSVEGTNADTQYF. The CDR3 nucleotides are TGTGCCAGCAGCGTAGAGGGGACAAACGCAGATACGCAGTATTTT.

The chain carries TRBV9 and TRBJ2-3; D gene ambiguous. V lost 0 bases and J 0 bases, leaving 5 bases between the germline ends. Germline CDR1 and CDR2: SGDLS and YYNGEE. The CDR3 consists of 14 residues. The DNA for the CDR3 is TGTGCCAGCAGCGTAGAATCTAGCACAGATACGCAGTATTTT. Protein sequence: CASSVESSTDTQYF.

In its sample, this clone was seen a few times. V gene TRBV15 combines with J gene TRBJ2-3; 8 bases align to TRBD2. The trim removed 3 bases at V and 0 bases at J, leaving 5 bases unmatched. The CDR3 length is 16 residues. CDR1 is LNHNV, CDR2 YYDKDF, per germline (reference sequence). The CDR3 loop reads CATSRDTSGSTDTQYF. The CDR3 bases are TGTGCCACCAGCAGGGACACTAGCGGAAGCACAGATACGCAGTATTTT.

The genes are TRBV11-2 and TRBJ2-5, with 8 nucleotides matching TRBD2. Germline V gene data show CDR1 as SGHAT and CDR2 as FQNNGV. This CDR3 comprises 19 residues. V trimming: 0 bases; J trimming: 1 base; junction bases outside the gene matches: 13. The CDR3 sequence: CASSLDRSGGVWGQETQYF. CDR3 sequence (DNA): TGTGCCAGCAGCTTAGATAGGTCCGGGGGGGTGTGGGGCCAAGAGACCCAGTACTTC.

The chain uses TRBV27 and TRBJ2-1; D is perhaps TRBD2 (6 bases). Germline CDR1 MNHEY, CDR2 SMNVEV (reference sequence). This CDR3 spans 17 amino acids. V lost 0 bases, J lost 4 bases, and 16 bases lay in between. The CDR3 here is CASSLSWAGIGYNEQFF. The CDR3 DNA is TGTGCCAGCAGTTTATCGTGGGCGGGAATCGGATACAATGAGCAGTTCTTC.

V usage is TRBV5-1 and J usage is TRBJ2-2; 9 positions match TRBD2. The V segment lost 6 bases and the J segment 2 bases; nucleotides outside the gene matches: 2. In germline, CDR1 is SGHRS, CDR2 YFSETQ. This CDR3 contains 14 residues. The CDR3 nucleotides are TGCGCCAGCACGACTAGCGGAAACACCGGGGAGCTGTTTTTT. Its translation is CASTTSGNTGELFF.

This clone was seen once. The chain carries TRBV28 and TRBJ2-2; D ambiguous. CDR1 and CDR2 (germline): MDHEN, SYDVKM. V was cut by 2 bases and J by 1 base, with 5 bases left in between. CDR3 size: 14 residues. CDR3 in DNA: TGTGCCAGCAGTTTACTCGGGAACACCGGGGAGCTGTTTTTT. Protein product: CASSLLGNTGELFF. Variable domain in full (rest from reference TRBV28 and TRBJ2-2): DVKVTQSSRYLVKRTGEKVFLECVQDMDHENMFWYRQDPGLGLRLIYFSYDVKMKEKGDIPEGYSVSREKKERFSLILESASTNQTSMYLCASSLLGNTGELFFGEGSRLTVL.

The chain links TRBV19 to TRBJ2-3; 13 bases are a match to TRBD2. V lost 7 bases, J lost 7 bases, and 5 bases stayed unmatched. The CDR3 totals 14 residues. Germline V gene lookup returns CDR1 LNHDA and CDR2 SQIVND (reference sequence). CDR3 sequence (DNA): TGTGCCAGTAATTCCGGGACTAGCGGGAATACGCAGTATTTT. The encoded protein is CASNSGTSGNTQYF.

This rearrangement joins TRBV28 to TRBJ2-2; no firm D call. The CDR3 loop spans 14 amino acids. Deletions cut 3 bases from V and 7 bases from J, with 12 bases between. CDR1 and CDR2 from the germline V gene are MDHEN and SYDVKM. CDR3 coding DNA: TGTGCCAGCAGTTTGCCCCCCTCCGGCGGGGAGCTGTTTTTT. This translates into CASSLPPSGGELFF.

This chain joins TRBV21-1 and TRBJ2-1; the table's D call TRBD2 went unverified against the DNA. TRBV21-1 is a pseudogene. CDR3 length equals 16 residues. The CDR3 nucleotides are TGTGCCAGCAGCGACCGCGGCAGCTGCTCCTACAATGAGCAGTTCTTC. Protein sequence: CASSDRGSCSYNEQFF.

This chain uses TRBV4-1 with TRBJ2-4; 7 bases map to TRBD1. The V gene end was trimmed by 3 bases and the J gene end by 1 base; junction bases not matched to a gene: 6. CDR3 length equals 16 residues. CDR1 is MGHRA and CDR2 is YSYEKL in the germline V gene. The CDR3 sequence is CASSQPTGTAKNIQYF. CDR3 bases: TGCGCCAGCAGCCAGCCGACAGGGACGGCCAAAAACATTCAGTACTTC.

V usage is TRBV5-4 and J usage is TRBJ2-5, with TRBD2 matching over 7 bases. Judging by the DNA end, TRBJ2-7 fits better; the J call may be wrong. The germline CDR1 and CDR2 sequences are SGHNT and YYREEE (reference sequence). This CDR3 is built from 16 residues. The chain's CDR3 is CASSYSGLVRGYEQYF. The CDR3 nucleotides read TGTGCCAGCAGCTACTCCGGACTAGTTAGGGGCTACGAGCAGTACTTC.

The chain is built from TRBV28 and TRBJ2-2, with 9 bases fitting TRBD1. The V segment lost 2 bases and the J segment 3 bases; nucleotides outside the gene matches: 1. Germline lookup yields CDR1 MDHEN and CDR2 SYDVKM. The CDR3 sequence is 15 residues long. This CDR3 is CASSLGDRDTGELFF. In DNA, the CDR3 is TGTGCCAGCAGTTTAGGGGACAGGGACACCGGGGAGCTGTTTTTT.

The chain joins TRBV11-2 to TRBJ1-1, with 8 bases aligning to TRBD1. CDR1 is SGHAT and CDR2 is FQNNGV in the germline V gene. This CDR3 region has 15 residues. The ends lost 3 bases at V and 0 bases at J; junction bases unmatched: 3. This CDR3 reads CASSFAGGVNTEAFF. The CDR3 DNA follows: TGTGCCAGCAGCTTCGCAGGGGGCGTGAACACTGAAGCTTTCTTT.

The chain is built from TRBV5-6 and TRBJ2-7; the D gene is possibly TRBD1 (10 bases). CDR1 is SGHDT and CDR2 is YYEEEE in the germline V gene. V was clipped by 6 bases and J by 0 bases, with 25 bases between them. The CDR3 runs 18 residues. CDR3: CASTPGLAGQGLSYEQYF. The CDR3 DNA reads as TGTGCCAGCACCCCTGGGCTAGCGGGACAGGGGCTCTCCTACGAGCAGTACTTC.

CDR3 amino acids: CASSKYDSTYEQYF. DNA of the CDR3: TGTGCCAGCAGTAAATACGACAGTACCTACGAGCAGTACTTC. The chain uses TRBV6-5 and TRBJ2-7; maybe TRBD1 (5 bases). V lost 5 bases to trimming and J lost 2 bases, with 13 bases between them. Germline values: CDR1 MNHEY, CDR2 SVGAGI. This CDR3 spans 14 amino acids.

V gene TRBV4-2 combines with J gene TRBJ2-4, with 8 bases lining up with TRBD1. The J segment lost 8 bases and the V segment lost 0 bases, leaving 3 bases of the junction unmatched. Per germline, CDR1 LGHNA and CDR2 YNFKEQ. The CDR3 length is 14 residues. DNA for the CDR3: TGTGCCAGCAGCCAAGATGGACAGGGTGACATTCAGTACTTC. Translating it yields CASSQDGQGDIQYF.

The chain joins TRBV28 to TRBJ1-5, with 8 bases that match TRBD1. Per the germline V gene, CDR1 is MDHEN and CDR2 is SYDVKM. With V trimmed by 5 bases and J by 1 base, 4 bases remained unmatched. The CDR3 consists of 15 residues. CDR3 DNA sequence: TGTGCCAGCAGTCAAGACAGGGGAAGCAATCAGCCCCAGCATTTT. Its protein is CASSQDRGSNQPQHF.

The gene calls are TRBV14 and TRBJ2-6; TRBD1 might be the D (5 bases). CDR1 and CDR2 (germline): SGHDN, FVKESK. The V end lost 1 base, the J end lost 1 base, and 11 bases lay between the germline ends. CDR3 size: 17 residues. The CDR3 region is CASSQVSRASGANVLTF. The CDR3 nucleotides read TGTGCCAGCAGCCAAGTAAGCAGGGCTTCTGGGGCCAACGTCCTGACTTTC. The full variable domain, completed using reference TRBV14 and TRBJ2-6, is EAGVTQFPSHSVIEKGQTVTLRCDPISGHDNLYWYRRVMGKEIKFLLHFVKESKQDESGMPNNRFLAERTGGTYSTLKVQPAELEDSGVYFCASSQVSRASGANVLTFGAGSRLTVL.

The CDR3: CASSQPGANYGYTF. As DNA, the CDR3 is TGTGCCAGCAGTCAACCCGGAGCTAACTATGGCTACACCTTC. The chain combines TRBV25-1 with TRBJ1-2; D uncertain. Germline values: CDR1 MGHDK, CDR2 SYGVNS. V was pared by 5 bases and J by 0 bases, with 10 bases between. The CDR3 is 14 residues long.

The chain employs TRBV5-1 and TRBJ2-2; TRBD2 is a possible D gene (7 bases). From germline, CDR1 is SGHRS and CDR2 YFSETQ. The CDR3 spans 15 residues. The V end lost 0 bases, the J end lost 5 bases, and 11 bases lay between the germline ends. The CDR3 sequence: CASSLEQGGTGELFF. CDR3 nucleotide sequence: TGCGCCAGCAGCTTGGAACAGGGAGGGACCGGGGAGCTGTTTTTT.

V gene TRBV25-1 combines with J gene TRBJ1-2, with TRBD1 matching over 11 bases. The CDR3 loop spans 14 amino acids. The V and J ends lost 10 bases and 8 bases, in that order; junction bases with no gene match: 12. Germline CDR1 reads MGHDK; CDR2 reads SYGVNS. For the CDR3, the DNA is TGTGCCACCCCTATTGGACAGGGGGCACAGGGCTACACCTTC. Residues: CATPIGQGAQGYTF.